A single sample gave rise to the 5 T cell receptor beta chains below, sequenced in a study of T cells in tuberculosis. Sequencing was performed with immunoSEQ multiplex PCR; in TCRdb, only in-frame clones are kept and a portion is missing. The sample contains more than 30,000 clones, 95% to 97% of which appear only once. Sequencing was done on a sample of PBMCs. These receptors came from a donor aged 10-29 years with latent tuberculosis or without tuberculosis infection.

The rearrangement uses TRBV5-1 and TRBJ2-7; TRBD1 matches at 7 bases. J gave up 5 bases and V 0 bases, and 14 bases lay outside the gene matches. In germline, CDR1 is SGHRS, CDR2 YFSETQ. CDR3 length: 17 residues. The chain's CDR3 is CASSLVYSGKQGHEQYF. DNA for the CDR3: TGCGCCAGCAGCTTGGTCTACAGTGGGAAACAGGGGCACGAGCAGTACTTC.

The chain employs TRBV5-4 and TRBJ1-1; D perhaps matches TRBD1 (6 bases). Germline V gene lookup returns CDR1 SGHNT and CDR2 YYREEE (reference sequence). The CDR3 covers 14 residues. The V gene lost 2 bases and the J gene lost 0 bases, with 8 bases spanning the gap. The CDR3 DNA reads as TGTGCCAGCAGCTTCACAGGGCTGAACACTGAAGCTTTCTTT. Protein sequence: CASSFTGLNTEAFF.

The V gene is TRBV4-1, the J gene TRBJ2-7; TRBD1 agrees at 7 bases. Germline V gene sequence: CDR1 MGHRA, CDR2 YSYEKL. V was pared by 5 bases and J by 2 bases, with 9 bases of the junction left unmatched. The CDR3 contains 15 residues. Here the CDR3 DNA reads TGCGCCAGCAGCGGACGGACAGGTCTGACCTACGAGCAGTACTTC. It specifies CASSGRTGLTYEQYF.

The chain carries TRBV6-5 and TRBJ1-2; D unresolved. The CDR3 spans 13 residues. CDR1 and CDR2 from the germline V gene are MNHEY and SVGAGI. V shed 5 bases and J shed 5 bases, with 12 bases lying between them. CDR3 protein: CASSTPTGYGYTF. CDR3 bases: TGTGCCAGCAGTACCCCCACGGGGTATGGCTACACCTTC.

The chain uses TRBV29-1 and TRBJ2-2; no clear D. From germline, CDR1 is SQVTM and CDR2 ANQGSEA. The CDR3 contains 14 residues. The V and J ends lost 2 bases and 1 base respectively, with 8 bases between them. The CDR3 here is CSVETGLNTGELFF. The CDR3 DNA reads as TGCAGCGTTGAAACCGGGTTGAACACCGGGGAGCTGTTTTTT.